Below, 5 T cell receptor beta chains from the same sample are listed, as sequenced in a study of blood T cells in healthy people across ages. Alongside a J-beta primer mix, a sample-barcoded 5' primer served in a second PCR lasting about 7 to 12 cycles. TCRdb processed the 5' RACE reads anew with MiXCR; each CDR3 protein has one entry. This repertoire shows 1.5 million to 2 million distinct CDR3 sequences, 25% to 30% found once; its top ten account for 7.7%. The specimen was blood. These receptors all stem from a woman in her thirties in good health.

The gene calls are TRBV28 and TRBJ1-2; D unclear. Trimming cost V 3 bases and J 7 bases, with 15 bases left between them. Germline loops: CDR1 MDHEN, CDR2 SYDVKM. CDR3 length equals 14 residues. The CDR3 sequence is CASSFFTALSGYTF. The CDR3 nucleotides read TGTGCCAGCAGTTTTTTTACAGCCCTAAGTGGCTACACCTTC.

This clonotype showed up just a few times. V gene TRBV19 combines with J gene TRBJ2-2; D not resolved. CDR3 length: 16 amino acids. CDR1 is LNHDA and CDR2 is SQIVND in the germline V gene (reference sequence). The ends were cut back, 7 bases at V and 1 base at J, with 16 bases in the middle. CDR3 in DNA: TGTGCCAGTACAGCCCCTGGTATTCAGAACACCGGGGAGCTGTTTTTT. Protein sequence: CASTAPGIQNTGELFF.

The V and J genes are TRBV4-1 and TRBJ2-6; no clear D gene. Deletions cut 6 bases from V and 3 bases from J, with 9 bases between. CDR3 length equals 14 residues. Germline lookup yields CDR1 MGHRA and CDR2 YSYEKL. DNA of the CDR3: TGCGCCAGCAGGCCCCTTGGTGGGGCCAACGTCCTGACTTTC. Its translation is CASRPLGGANVLTF.

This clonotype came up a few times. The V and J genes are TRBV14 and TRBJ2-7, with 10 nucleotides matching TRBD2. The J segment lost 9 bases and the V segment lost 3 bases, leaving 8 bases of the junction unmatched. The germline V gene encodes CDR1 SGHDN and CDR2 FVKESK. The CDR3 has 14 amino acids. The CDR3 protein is CASSQSGLAMAQYF. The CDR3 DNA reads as TGTGCCAGCAGCCAGTCGGGACTAGCGATGGCGCAGTACTTC.

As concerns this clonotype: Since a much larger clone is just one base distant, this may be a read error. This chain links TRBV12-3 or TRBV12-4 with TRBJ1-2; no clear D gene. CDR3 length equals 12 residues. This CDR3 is CASSLKPYGHTF. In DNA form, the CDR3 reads TGTGCCAGCAGTTTAAAGCCCTATGGCCACACCTTC.